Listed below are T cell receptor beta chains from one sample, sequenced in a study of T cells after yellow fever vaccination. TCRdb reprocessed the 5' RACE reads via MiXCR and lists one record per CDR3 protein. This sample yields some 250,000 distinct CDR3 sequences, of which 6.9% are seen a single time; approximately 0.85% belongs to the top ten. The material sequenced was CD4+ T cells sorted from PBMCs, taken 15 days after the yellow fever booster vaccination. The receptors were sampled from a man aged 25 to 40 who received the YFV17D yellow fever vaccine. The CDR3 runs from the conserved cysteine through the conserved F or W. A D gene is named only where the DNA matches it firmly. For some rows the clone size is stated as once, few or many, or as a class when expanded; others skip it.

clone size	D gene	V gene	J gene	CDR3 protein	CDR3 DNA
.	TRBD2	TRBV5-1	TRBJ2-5	CASSFRLAWETQYF	TGCGCCAGCAGCTTCCGACTAGCGTGGGAGACCCAGTACTTC
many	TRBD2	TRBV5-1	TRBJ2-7	CASSFLAGDSYEQYF	TGCGCCAGCAGCTTCCTAGCGGGAGACTCCTACGAGCAGTACTTC
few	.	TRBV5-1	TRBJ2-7	CASSLDGVAPYEQYF	TGCGCCAGCAGCTTGGATGGGGTAGCACCCTACGAGCAGTACTTC
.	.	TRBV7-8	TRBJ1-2	CASSLNRDGYTF	TGTGCCAGCAGCTTAAATAGGGATGGCTACACCTTC
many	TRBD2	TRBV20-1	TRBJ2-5	CSARGVVGRGYF	TGCAGTGCTAGAGGGGTAGTAGGGAGGGGGTACTTC
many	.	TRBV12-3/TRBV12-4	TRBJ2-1	CASSLLGEQFF	TGTGCCAGCAGTTTGTTGGGAGAGCAGTTCTTC
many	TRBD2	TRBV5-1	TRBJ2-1	CASSLGLAEGSYNEQFF	TGCGCCAGCAGCTTGGGACTAGCAGAAGGCTCCTACAATGAGCAGTTCTTC
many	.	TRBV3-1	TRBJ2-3	CASTTIAQYF	TGTGCCAGTACAACCATTGCGCAGTATTTT
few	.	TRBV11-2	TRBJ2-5	CASSFRPPSRLGVQETQYF	TGTGCCAGCAGCTTTCGACCCCCGTCCCGGTTGGGGGTCCAAGAGACCCAGTACTTC
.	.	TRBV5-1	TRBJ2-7	CASGGGYYEQYF	TGCGCCAGTGGAGGAGGGTACTACGAGCAGTACTTC
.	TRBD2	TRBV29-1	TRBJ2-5	CSADNGGTETQYF	TGCAGCGCTGATAACGGGGGGACGGAGACCCAGTACTTC
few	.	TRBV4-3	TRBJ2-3	CASSRMSTDTQYF	TGCGCCAGCAGCCGGATGAGCACAGATACGCAGTATTTT
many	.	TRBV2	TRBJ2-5	CASSETGTETQYF	TGTGCCAGCAGTGAGACAGGAACAGAGACCCAGTACTTC
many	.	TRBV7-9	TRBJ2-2	CASSTTSFSNTGELFF	TGTGCCAGCAGCACTACTAGCTTCTCGAACACCGGGGAGCTGTTTTTT
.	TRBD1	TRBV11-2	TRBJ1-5	CASSLLGRQGVRNQPQHF	TGTGCCAGCAGCTTACTGGGACGACAGGGTGTTCGCAATCAGCCCCAGCATTTT
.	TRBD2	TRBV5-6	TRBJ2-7	CASSLGLAGASYEQYF	TGTGCCAGCAGCTTGGGACTAGCGGGAGCGTCCTACGAGCAGTACTTC
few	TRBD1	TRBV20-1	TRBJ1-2	CSAPRTGSARGRGYTF	TGCAGTGCGCCCCGGACAGGGTCGGCAAGGGGTCGCGGCTACACCTTC
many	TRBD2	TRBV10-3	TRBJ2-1	CAISGRDSYNEQFF	TGTGCCATTAGCGGGAGGGACTCCTACAATGAGCAGTTCTTC
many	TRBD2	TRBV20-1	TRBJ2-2	CSARTSGRTGELFF	TGCAGTGCGAGAACTAGCGGGAGAACAGGGGAGCTGTTTTTT
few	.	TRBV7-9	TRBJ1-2	CASSNVRDLVTNYGYTF	TGTGCCAGCAGCAACGTCAGGGACCTTGTAACTAACTATGGCTACACCTTC
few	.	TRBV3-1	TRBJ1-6	CASSQDAGGNSPLHF	TGTGCCAGCAGCCAAGATGCAGGAGGGAATTCACCCCTCCACTTT
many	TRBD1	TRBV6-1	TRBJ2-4	CASSRGLRNIQYF	TGTGCCAGCAGCAGGGGGCTTAGAAACATTCAGTACTTC
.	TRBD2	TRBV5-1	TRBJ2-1	CASSFEVAGVSRQFF	TGCGCCAGCAGCTTCGAGGTAGCGGGAGTATCTCGGCAGTTCTTC
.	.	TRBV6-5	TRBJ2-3	CASSALYTQYF	TGTGCCAGCAGCGCGCTATATACGCAGTATTTT
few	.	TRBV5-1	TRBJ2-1	CASSLSFLTVYNEQFF	TGCGCCAGCAGCTTGTCATTTTTGACAGTCTACAATGAGCAGTTCTTC
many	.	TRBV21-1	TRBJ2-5	CASTNSPETETQYF	TGTGCCAGCACCAATTCGCCGGAGACAGAGACCCAGTACTTC
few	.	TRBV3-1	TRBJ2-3	CASSQVIRDSSVKDTQYF	TGTGCCAGCAGCCAAGTTATACGGGACTCCTCGGTTAAAGATACGCAGTATTTT
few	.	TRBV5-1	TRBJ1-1	CASSFLLDSPREAFF	TGCGCCAGCAGCTTCCTTTTGGACAGCCCAAGAGAAGCTTTCTTT
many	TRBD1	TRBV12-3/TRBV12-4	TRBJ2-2	CASSSGTGVGTGELFF	TGTGCCAGCAGCTCCGGGACAGGGGTGGGCACCGGGGAGCTGTTTTTT
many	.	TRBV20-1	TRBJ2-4	CSARDQGTKTKNIQYF	TGCAGTGCTAGAGATCAGGGAACGAAGACCAAAAACATTCAGTACTTC
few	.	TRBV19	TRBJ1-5	CASQGRNSNQPQHF	TGTGCCAGCCAGGGACGGAATAGCAATCAGCCCCAGCATTTT
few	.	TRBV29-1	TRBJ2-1	CSVGRIRSNEQFF	TGCAGCGTTGGGAGGATAAGATCCAATGAGCAGTTCTTC
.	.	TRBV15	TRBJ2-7	CATSRDIGGQYF	TGTGCCACCAGCAGGGATATAGGCGGGCAGTACTTC
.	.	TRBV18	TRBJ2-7	CASSPSYLAYEQYF	TGTGCCAGCTCACCGTCGTACCTCGCCTACGAGCAGTACTTC
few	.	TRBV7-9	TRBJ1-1	CASSFTQGPAFF	TGTGCCAGCAGCTTCACACAGGGTCCAGCTTTCTTT
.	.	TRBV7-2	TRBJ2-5	CASSPMRVGSQETQYF	TGTGCCAGCAGCCCCATGAGGGTTGGGAGCCAAGAGACCCAGTACTTC
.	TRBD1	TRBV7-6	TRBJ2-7	CASSPPIGTGAAEQYF	TGTGCCAGCAGCCCACCTATAGGGACAGGGGCAGCCGAGCAGTACTTC
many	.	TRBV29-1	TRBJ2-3	CSVGSGMLGTDTQYF	TGCAGCGTTGGTTCCGGGATGTTGGGCACAGATACGCAGTATTTT
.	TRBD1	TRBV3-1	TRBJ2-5	CASRQTGGGETQYF	TGTGCCAGCAGACAGACAGGGGGCGGCGAGACCCAGTACTTC
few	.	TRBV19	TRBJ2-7	CASRAGHRAYEQYF	TGTGCCAGCAGGGCGGGCCACAGAGCCTACGAGCAGTACTTC
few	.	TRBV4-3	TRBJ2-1	CASSQDTPGSSYNEQFF	TGCGCCAGCAGCCAAGATACCCCCGGTAGTTCCTACAATGAGCAGTTCTTC